The 15 T cell receptor beta chains below all came from one sample that was sequenced in a study of vaccination and CD4 T cells after COVID-19. This sample's treatment: roughly 10-day PBMC culture with coronavirus spike peptide pools or control peptides (ViraFEST assay). CD4+ T cells that had been cultured provided DNA sequenced with the Oncomine TCR Beta short-read assay. MiXCR, run by TCRdb on the PCR reads, gives a single entry per CDR3 protein. Here the sample spans about 15,000 distinct CDR3 sequences, about 48% being singletons. Antigen specificity for these receptors is unknown. Specimen: CD4+ T cells from blood, cultured in vitro, collected before SARS-CoV-2 vaccination. These receptors all stem from a human donor who had recovered from COVID-19.

Remarks on this clonotype: The CDR3 end shows no conserved phenylalanine or tryptophan, and so a read error is likely. CDR3 amino acids: CASSPPWVPGELFL. The DNA of the CDR3 is TGCGCCAGCAGCCCCCCCTGGGTCCCCGGGGAGCTGTTTCTT. The rearrangement joins TRBV5-1 to TRBJ2-2, with no clear D. The CDR3 loop spans 14 amino acids. V lost 4 bases, J lost 6 bases, and 13 bases lay in between. Germline-derived CDR1 and CDR2 are SGHRS and YFSETQ.

This chain uses TRBV27 with TRBJ2-7, with D possibly matching TRBD1 (6 bases). CDR1 MNHEY and CDR2 SMNVEV come from the germline V gene (reference sequence). This CDR3 has 15 residues. Trimming shortened V by 8 bases and J by 3 bases, and 20 bases separated the two germline ends. CDR3 amino acids: CASSVGGDYFYEQYF. In DNA, the CDR3 is TGTGCCAGCTCTGTAGGGGGAGACTACTTCTACGAGCAGTACTTC.

The chain uses TRBV6-5 and TRBJ1-2, with D unresolved. This CDR3 is 13 amino acids long. Trimming left V 2 bases short and J 5 bases short, with 9 bases between. From germline, CDR1 is MNHEY and CDR2 SVGAGI. CDR3 bases: TGTGCCAGCAGTTACGACGGGCTATATGGCTACACCTTC. Its translation is CASSYDGLYGYTF.

This clonotype was observed a few times. The chain joins TRBV27 to TRBJ1-1; D might be TRBD1 (5 bases). The germline V and J ends were trimmed by 2 bases and 6 bases, with 16 bases remaining between them. Germline V gene lookup returns CDR1 MNHEY and CDR2 SMNVEV (reference sequence). The CDR3 spans 15 residues. Here the CDR3 DNA reads TGTGCCAGCAGTTTAGGATGGGACCTGGCACCTGAAGCTTTCTTT. This codes for CASSLGWDLAPEAFF.

This chain links TRBV7-3 with TRBJ2-3, with TRBD2 matching 13 bases. Germline V gives CDR1 SGHTA, CDR2 FQGTGA. V gave up 4 bases and J gave up 5 bases; unmatched junction bases: 15. The CDR3 runs to 19 residues. The CDR3 sequence: CASSSLPRTSGGIGDTQYF. CDR3 DNA: TGTGCCAGCAGCTCACTACCCCGGACTAGCGGGGGTATAGGAGATACGCAGTATTTT.

This clonotype showed up just a few times. This chain links TRBV10-3 with TRBJ2-6; a weak D match, TRBD2 (5 bases). CDR1 and CDR2 (germline): ENHRY, SYGVKD. V lost 7 bases and J 0 bases, leaving 7 bases between the germline ends. CDR3 length equals 14 residues. Here the CDR3 reads CAIKRDSGANVLTF. The CDR3 DNA reads as TGTGCCATCAAACGGGACTCTGGGGCCAACGTCCTGACTTTC.

This clonotype was recorded a few times. The chain uses TRBV6-1 and TRBJ2-1, with D perhaps given as TRBD1 or TRBD2 (9 bases each). V was cut by 6 bases and J by 7 bases, with 28 bases left in between. Germline CDR1 is MNHNS and CDR2 is SASEGT. The CDR3 sequence is 18 residues long. The CDR3 is CASRGQGPLAGHGNEQFF. DNA for the CDR3: TGTGCCAGCAGGGGACAGGGCCCACTAGCGGGCCACGGGAATGAGCAGTTCTTC.

A few counts support this clonotype. V usage is TRBV20-1 and J usage is TRBJ1-2; D is possibly TRBD1 (6 bases). The length of the CDR3 is 14 residues. CDR1 DFQATT and CDR2 SNEGSKA come from the germline V gene (reference sequence). V shed 4 bases and J shed 4 bases, with 16 bases lying between them. CDR3 sequence reads: CSAITITGFYGYTF. Written as DNA, the CDR3 is TGCAGTGCTATTACCATAACAGGGTTCTATGGCTACACCTTC.

V and J are TRBV29-1 and TRBJ2-3; no clear D. Germline V gene sequence: CDR1 SQVTM, CDR2 ANQGSEA. The CDR3 runs to 15 residues. Trimming left V 0 bases short and J 0 bases short, with 10 bases between. The CDR3 sequence is CSVEDGSSSTDTQYF. The CDR3 DNA sequence: TGCAGCGTTGAAGACGGTAGCAGTAGCACAGATACGCAGTATTTT.

The CDR3 nucleotides are TGTGCCAGCAGTTTATGGGGGCTCGCGGATACGCAGTATTTT. Translation gives CASSLWGLADTQYF. The V gene is TRBV28, the J gene TRBJ2-3; D might be TRBD1 (5 bases). Germline CDR1 reads MDHEN; CDR2 reads SYDVKM. This CDR3 is 14 amino acids long. V gave up 0 bases and J gave up 6 bases, with 10 bases separating them.

The V and J genes are TRBV5-4 and TRBJ2-5; D might be TRBD1 (5 bases). V was shortened by 0 bases and J by 2 bases, with 11 bases between the two germline ends. This CDR3 comprises 15 residues. Germline V lookup: CDR1 SGHNT, CDR2 YYREEE (reference sequence). The CDR3, as DNA: TGTGCCAGCAGCTTGGATCCAGGGCTACAAGAGACCCAGTACTTC. It encodes CASSLDPGLQETQYF.

This clonotype has just a few counts. The chain carries TRBV7-9 and TRBJ2-7; D uncertain. CDR1 is SEHNR and CDR2 is FQNEAQ in the germline V gene (reference sequence). The CDR3 is made up of 16 amino acids. Trimming shortened V by 5 bases and J by 1 base, and 18 bases separated the two germline ends. The CDR3 reads CASSQTPWTGSYEQYF. The CDR3 DNA sequence: TGTGCCAGCAGCCAAACCCCATGGACGGGTTCCTACGAGCAGTACTTC. The whole variable domain, remainder taken from reference TRBV7-9 and TRBJ2-7, is DTGVSQNPRHKITKRGQNVTFRCDPISEHNRLYWYRQTLGQGPEFLTYFQNEAQLEKSRLLSDRFSAERPKGSFSTLEIQRTEQGDSAMYLCASSQTPWTGSYEQYFGPGTRLTVT.

The rearrangement links TRBV6-2 or TRBV6-3 to TRBJ2-7; D unclear. There are 13 residues in the CDR3. With 4 bases removed from V and 3 bases from J, the gap between germline ends came to 10 bases. The germline gives CDR1 MNHEY, CDR2 SVGEGT. CDR3 bases: TGTGCCAGCAGTTTGATACAGATCTACGAGCAGTACTTC. Protein product: CASSLIQIYEQYF.

The V gene is TRBV20-1, the J gene TRBJ2-3, with D possibly being TRBD1 or TRBD2 (6 bases each). Germline loops: CDR1 DFQATT, CDR2 SNEGSKA (reference sequence). With 0 bases removed from V and 6 bases from J, the gap between germline ends came to 16 bases. CDR3 length: 15 residues. The CDR3 loop reads CSARDVGGGGDTQYF. CDR3 bases: TGCAGTGCTAGAGATGTCGGGGGCGGTGGGGATACGCAGTATTTT.

This sequence joins TRBV28 and TRBJ2-7, with TRBD1 identical over 7 bases. With V trimmed by 8 bases and J by 4 bases, 11 bases remained unmatched. In germline, CDR1 is MDHEN, CDR2 SYDVKM. The CDR3 is 14 residues long. CDR3 in amino acids: CASEARDRIYEQYF. CDR3 in DNA: TGTGCCAGCGAAGCCCGGGACAGAATATACGAGCAGTACTTC.